Listed below are T cell receptor beta chains from one sample, sequenced in a study of B cell selection in AIRE deficiency. TCRdb keeps only in-frame clones here, not all; method: immunoSEQ multiplex PCR. The data show fewer than 25,000 clones, with about 96% seen just once and around 0.3% held by the top ten. Material for sequencing was conventional CD4+ T cells sorted from PBMCs. These receptors were taken from a human donor with AIRE deficiency. Each CDR3 is given with its conserved first and last residue. D genes are given only for firm matches. Rows give clone size only sometimes, using once, few, many, or a class for an expanded clone.

v_call,clone_size,j_call,d_call,cdr3_aa,cdr3_nt
TRBV5-1,.,TRBJ1-2,.,CASSLERVSYGYTF,TGCGCCAGCAGCTTAGAACGGGTTTCGTATGGCTACACCTTC
TRBV5-1,.,TRBJ2-5,TRBD2,CASSATSKQEETQYF,TGCGCCAGCAGCGCGACTAGCAAGCAAGAGGAGACCCAGTACTTC
TRBV4-2,.,TRBJ1-2,TRBD1,CASSQEWDSTYGYTF,TGTGCCAGCAGCCAAGAGTGGGACAGCACCTATGGCTACACCTTC
TRBV29-1,.,TRBJ2-2,TRBD1,CSVAPGGGGELFF,TGCAGCGTTGCCCCAGGGGGCGGCGGGGAGCTGTTTTTT
TRBV18,.,TRBJ2-3,.,CASSPPFPITDTQYF,TGTGCCAGCTCACCACCGTTCCCGATCACAGATACGCAGTATTTT
TRBV7-2,.,TRBJ2-2,TRBD2,CASTGGGTGELFF,TGTGCCAGCACCGGGGGGGGCACCGGGGAGCTGTTTTTT
TRBV7-2,.,TRBJ1-2,.,CASSLAGPSMGYTF,TGTGCCAGCAGCTTAGCCGGGCCCTCTATGGGCTACACCTTC
TRBV6-6,.,TRBJ2-3,.,CASAGADTQYF,TGTGCCAGCGCAGGGGCGGATACGCAGTATTTT
TRBV19,.,TRBJ1-2,.,CASSQQGPNYGYTF,TGTGCCAGTAGCCAACAGGGCCCTAACTATGGCTACACCTTC
TRBV7-9,once,TRBJ2-4,.,CASSPGGPKNIQYF,TGTGCCAGCAGCCCAGGGGGGCCCAAAAACATTCAGTACTTC
TRBV30,.,TRBJ2-6,.,CAWSFSGANVLTF,TGTGCCTGGAGTTTCTCTGGGGCCAACGTCCTGACTTTC
TRBV5-6,.,TRBJ2-7,TRBD1,CASSFKDRGYHEQYF,TGTGCCAGCAGCTTCAAGGACAGGGGGTACCACGAGCAGTACTTC